Described below is a single TCR beta chain sequence and its context. Repertoires were generated with immunoSEQ multiplex PCR, while TCRdb's copy carries only in-frame clones and drops some. The sample includes more than 60,000 clones, 85% to 90% of them seen just once. The data derive from a study of Tregs in tolerant kidney transplant recipients. Unstimulated regulatory T cells (CD4+CD25+CD127-), CD4+CD25- non-regulatory cells, CD4 and CD8 cells were FACS-sorted from thawed PBMCs. The sample here was CD4+ T cells from blood, taken before the transplant. This TCR was recovered from a human donor who received a combined kidney and bone marrow transplant.

The CDR3 is CASSSGRGYGELFF. The CDR3 bases are TGTGCCAGCAGCTCGGGCAGGGGTTACGGGGAGCTGTTTTTT. This chain joins TRBV28 and TRBJ2-2; tentative D call: TRBD1 (6 bases). CDR3 size: 14 residues. Germline values: CDR1 MDHEN, CDR2 SYDVKM. Trimming took 6 bases from V and 7 from J, leaving 15 bases between them.